This T cell receptor beta chain stems from a study of blood T cell repertoires in COVID-19. For the study at large: The United States, Italy and Spain supplied acute and convalescent COVID-19 samples. Sample material is recorded as cDNA or gDNA derived from T cells, B-cell-depleted T cells, or PBMCs.

Measured with immunoSEQ multiplex PCR; TCRdb has only the in-frame clones, and not every one. The sample contains roughly 310,000 clones, over 85% of which appear only once. V was shortened by 0 bases and J by 3 bases, with 19 bases between the two germline ends. CDR1 and CDR2 (germline): SGHRS, YFSETQ. The CDR3 runs 17 residues. In terms of age and location, participants ranged from roughly 18 to 89 years and lived in roughly 22 US areas. Donors of Cohort 3 who recovered were those that had two negative PCRs, clearance, or symptom resolution. The sequencing input was PBMCs or T cells enriched from blood (not recorded which). The J gene is TRBJ2-7, the V gene TRBV5-1; weak D call: TRBD2 (6 bases). The TCR sequence derives from a man aged 60 to 69 who had recovered from COVID-19. The CDR3 loop is CASSLAERRTDYYEQYF. The CDR3 DNA is TGCGCCAGCAGCTTGGCCGAGCGGAGGACGGACTACTACGAGCAGTACTTC. Supplemented by reference TRBV5-1 and TRBJ2-7, the full variable domain reads KAGVTQTPRYLIKTRGQQVTLSCSPISGHRSVSWYQQTPGQGLQFLFEYFSETQRNKGNFPGRFSGRQFSNSRSEMNVSTLELGDSALYLCASSLAERRTDYYEQYFGPGTRLTVT.